Presented here are 5 T cell receptor beta chains from one specimen sequenced in a study of CD8+ T cells in alopecia areata. Treatment indicated: oral pan-JAK inhibitor, 5-10 mg twice daily. cDNA reverse transcribed from extracted RNA served as the sequencing template. The table came from immunoSEQ multiplex PCR; TCRdb's copy has only in-frame clones and leaves some out. The data contain around 190,000 clones, roughly 64% of them singletons. Sequenced material: CD4+ T cells sorted from blood, taken at week 4, from a patient treated with tofacitinib. Receptors originate from a human donor with alopecia areata.

This clone was observed a single time. The chain carries TRBV9 and TRBJ1-3; 9 bases are a match to TRBD1. CDR1 and CDR2 from the germline V gene are SGDLS and YYNGEE. Trimming at V came to 3 bases and at J to 7 bases, leaving 5 bases not matched to a gene. The CDR3 is made up of 14 amino acids. CDR3 protein: CASSGGQGWNTIYF. Here the CDR3 DNA reads TGTGCCAGCAGCGGGGGACAGGGTTGGAACACCATATATTTT.

The chain employs TRBV7-8 and TRBJ2-5; maybe TRBD1 (5 bases). Germline V lookup: CDR1 SGHVS, CDR2 FQNEAQ. V was pared by 1 base and J by 3 bases, with 9 bases between. The CDR3 runs to 14 residues. The CDR3 here is CASSLGAGKETQYF. The CDR3 nucleotides read TGTGCCAGCAGCTTAGGGGCAGGGAAAGAGACCCAGTACTTC.

This chain uses TRBV25-1 with TRBJ1-2, with a tentative D call TRBD1 (6 bases). The CDR3 length is 12 residues. Looked up from germline, CDR1 is MGHDK and CDR2 is SYGVNS. V was shortened by 6 bases and J by 8 bases, with 13 bases between the two germline ends. Here the CDR3 DNA reads TGTGCCAGCAGACAGGGTTTAGGCGGCTACACCTTC. The encoded protein is CASRQGLGGYTF.

The V gene is TRBV10-1, the J gene TRBJ2-5, with a possible D match to TRBD1 (7 bases). The V end was cut by 0 bases, the J end by 10 bases, with 18 bases between. CDR3 length: 15 amino acids. Germline CDR1 and CDR2: WNHNN and SYGVQD (reference sequence). CDR3 loop: CASSESTGRQGYQYF. For the CDR3, the DNA is TGCGCCAGCAGTGAGTCGACAGGGAGGCAGGGTTACCAGTACTTC.

As concerns this clone: Germline and junction disagree at one end, which may indicate a read error. The V gene is TRBV6-5, the J gene TRBJ2-1, with D tentatively TRBD2 (5 bases). CDR3 length equals 14 residues. The germline gives CDR1 MNHEY, CDR2 SVGAGI. CDR3 residues: CAISESTRLNEQFF. The CDR3 DNA is TGTGCCATCAGTGAGTCTACTAGACTCAATGAGCAGTTCTTC.